The subject of this entry is one T cell receptor beta chain. The data were taken from a study of blood T cell repertoires in COVID-19. Turning to the study itself: Sites in the United States, Italy and Spain provided acute and convalescent COVID-19 samples. T cells, B-cell-depleted T cells, or PBMCs supplied cDNA or gDNA.

Under the authors' procedure: Amplification of reference gene primers was used by the study to estimate nucleated cell counts. Clones were read by immunoSEQ multiplex PCR, and TCRdb kept only the in-frame ones, dropping some. V and J calls and clone size are given by that table; D and trimming were obtained from the DNA. The table has about 130,000 clones, approximately 85% seen once. The V end was cut by 4 bases, the J end by 0 bases, with 12 bases between. The CDR3 has 16 residues. Germline CDR1 reads SGHTA; CDR2 reads FQGTGA. What was sequenced was peripheral blood. The TCR was taken from a man older than 75 with active or convalescent COVID-19. The chain joins TRBV7-3 to TRBJ2-2, with D perhaps TRBD1 (6 bases). CDR3 sequence: CASSSLTGPNTGELFF. For the CDR3, the DNA is TGTGCCAGCAGCTCCCTGACAGGACCGAACACCGGGGAGCTGTTTTTT.